This entry is about one T cell receptor (beta chain). Its antigen is unidentified. Germline V lookup: CDR1 SGHVS, CDR2 FQNEAQ. Unmatched junction bases numbered 15, after V lost 1 base and J lost 7 bases. This CDR3 contains 18 residues. The authors prepared the TCRbeta library with unique molecular identifiers. TCRdb analysed the PCR reads with MiXCR anew, one entry per CDR3 protein. The repertoire holds about 90,000 distinct CDR3 sequences, with 15% as singletons. The data derive from a study of T-cell reconstitution after alpha-beta-depleted transplantation in children. The study, taken as a whole, reports: The origin of alpha-beta T cells about two months after transplant was reportedly several hundred expanded graft clones.

V gene TRBV7-8 combines with J gene TRBJ2-3, with TRBD2 matching over 9 bases. The specimen comprised PBMCs, mostly from graft donor cells, sampled 180 days after TCRalphabeta/CD19-depleted stem cell transplant. The sequence came from a male patient aged 2-9 years who had a stem cell transplant for acute lymphoblastic leukemia, so the T cells may come from the graft donor. Here the CDR3 reads CASSLVSGGHPSTNTQYF. The CDR3 DNA is TGTGCCAGCAGCTTAGTAAGCGGGGGGCACCCAAGCACGAATACGCAGTATTTT.